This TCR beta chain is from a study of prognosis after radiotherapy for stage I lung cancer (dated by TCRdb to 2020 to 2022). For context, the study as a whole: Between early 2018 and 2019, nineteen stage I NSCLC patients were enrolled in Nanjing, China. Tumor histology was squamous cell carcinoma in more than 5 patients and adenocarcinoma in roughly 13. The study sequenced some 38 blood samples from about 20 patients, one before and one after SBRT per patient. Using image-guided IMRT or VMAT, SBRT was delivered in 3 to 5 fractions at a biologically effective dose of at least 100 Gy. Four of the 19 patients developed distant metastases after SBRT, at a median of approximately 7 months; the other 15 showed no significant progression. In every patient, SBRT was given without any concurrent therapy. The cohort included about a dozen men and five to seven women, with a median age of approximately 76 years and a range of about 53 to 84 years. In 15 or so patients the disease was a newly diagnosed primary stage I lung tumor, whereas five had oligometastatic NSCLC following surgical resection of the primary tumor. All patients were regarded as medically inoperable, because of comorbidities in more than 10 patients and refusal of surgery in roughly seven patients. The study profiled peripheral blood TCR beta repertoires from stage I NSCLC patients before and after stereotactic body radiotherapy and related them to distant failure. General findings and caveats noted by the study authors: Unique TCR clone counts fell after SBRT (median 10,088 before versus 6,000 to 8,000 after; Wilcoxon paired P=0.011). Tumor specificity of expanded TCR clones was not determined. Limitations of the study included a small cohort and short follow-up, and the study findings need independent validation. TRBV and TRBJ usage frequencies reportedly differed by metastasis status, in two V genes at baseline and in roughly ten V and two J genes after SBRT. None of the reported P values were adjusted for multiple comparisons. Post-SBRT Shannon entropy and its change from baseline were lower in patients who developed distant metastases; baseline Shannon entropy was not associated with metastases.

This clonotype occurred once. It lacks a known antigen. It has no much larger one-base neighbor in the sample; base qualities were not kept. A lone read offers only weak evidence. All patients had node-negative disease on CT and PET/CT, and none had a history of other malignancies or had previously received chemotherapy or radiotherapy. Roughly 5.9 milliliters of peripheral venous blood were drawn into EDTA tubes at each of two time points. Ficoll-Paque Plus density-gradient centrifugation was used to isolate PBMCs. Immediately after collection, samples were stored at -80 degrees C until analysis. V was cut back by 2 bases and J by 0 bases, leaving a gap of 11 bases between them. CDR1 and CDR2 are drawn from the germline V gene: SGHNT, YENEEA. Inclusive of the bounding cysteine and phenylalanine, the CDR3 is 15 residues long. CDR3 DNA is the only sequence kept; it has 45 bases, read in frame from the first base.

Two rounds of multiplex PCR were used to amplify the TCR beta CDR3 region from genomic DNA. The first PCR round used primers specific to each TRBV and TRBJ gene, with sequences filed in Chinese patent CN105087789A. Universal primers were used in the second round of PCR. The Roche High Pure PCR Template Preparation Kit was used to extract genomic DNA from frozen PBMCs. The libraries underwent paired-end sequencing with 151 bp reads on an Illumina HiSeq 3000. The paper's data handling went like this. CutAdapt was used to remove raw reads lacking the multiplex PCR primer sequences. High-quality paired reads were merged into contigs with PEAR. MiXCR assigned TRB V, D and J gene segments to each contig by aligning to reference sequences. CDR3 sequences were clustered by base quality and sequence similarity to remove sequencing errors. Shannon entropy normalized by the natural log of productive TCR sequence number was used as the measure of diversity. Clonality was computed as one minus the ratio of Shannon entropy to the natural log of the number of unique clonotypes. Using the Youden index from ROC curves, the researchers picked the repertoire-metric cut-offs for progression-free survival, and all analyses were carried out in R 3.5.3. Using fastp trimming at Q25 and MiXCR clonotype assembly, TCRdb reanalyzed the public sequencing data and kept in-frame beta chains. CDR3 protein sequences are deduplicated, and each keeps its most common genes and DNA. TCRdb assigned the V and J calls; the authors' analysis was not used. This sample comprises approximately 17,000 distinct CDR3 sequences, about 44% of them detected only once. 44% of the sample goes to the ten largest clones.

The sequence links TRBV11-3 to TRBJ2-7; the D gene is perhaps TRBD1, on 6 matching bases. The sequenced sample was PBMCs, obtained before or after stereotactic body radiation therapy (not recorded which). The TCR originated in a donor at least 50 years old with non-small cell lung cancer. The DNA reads TGTGCCAGCAGCTTACAGGGGACCCTCTCCTACGAGCAGTACTTC. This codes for CASSLQGTLSYEQYF.